The 5 T cell receptor beta chains below all came from one sample that was sequenced in a study of blood T cell repertoires in COVID-19. Using immunoSEQ multiplex PCR, the repertoire was profiled, and TCRdb retains in-frame clones only, with some absent. The sample includes roughly 280,000 clones, around 90% of them seen just once. The sequenced sample consisted of PBMCs or T cells enriched from blood (not recorded which). The receptors here all came from a woman in her 30s with acute COVID-19.

V usage is TRBV6-6 and J usage is TRBJ1-3; 10 bases map to TRBD1. With 5 bases clipped from V and 2 bases from J, the junction kept 9 bases outside the gene matches. Germline values: CDR1 MNHNY, CDR2 SVGAGI (reference sequence). The CDR3 contains 17 residues. CDR3 nucleotides: TGTGCCAGCAGTCTCCGGGACAGGGGCCGCGCTGGAAACACCATATATTTT. Its translation: CASSLRDRGRAGNTIYF.

Comments on this clone: At one end the junction does not follow the germline gene, possibly because of a read error. The chain joins TRBV5-6 to TRBJ1-6, with TRBD1 identical over 9 bases. Germline V gene data show CDR1 as SGHDT and CDR2 as YYEEEE. CDR3 size: 14 residues. CDR3 in amino acids: CASNLGQGESPLHF. The CDR3 region has the DNA TGTGCCAGCAACTTGGGACAGGGTGAATCACCCCTCCACTTT.

The rearrangement joins TRBV6-6 to TRBJ2-3; a weak D match, TRBD2 (5 bases). Germline values: CDR1 MNHNY, CDR2 SVGAGI (reference sequence). The V and J ends lost 3 bases and 15 bases respectively, with 22 bases between them. This CDR3 comprises 14 residues. CDR3 sequence reads: CASSYPEDLSVQYF. The CDR3 bases are TGTGCCAGCAGTTATCCGGAGGACCTCTCCGTACAATATTTT.

The table lists this clone with a count of one. This chain joins TRBV28 and TRBJ2-3; TRBD1 matches at 7 bases. This CDR3 is 16 amino acids long. With V trimmed by 0 bases and J by 0 bases, 3 bases remained unmatched. Germline V gene lookup returns CDR1 MDHEN and CDR2 SYDVKM. The CDR3 DNA follows: TGTGCCAGCAGTTTATGGACAGGGTCGAGCACAGATACGCAGTATTTT. Its protein product is CASSLWTGSSTDTQYF.

The chain recombines TRBV2 with TRBJ2-2, with 8 bases fitting TRBD1. The junction had 7 bases not matched to a gene; V was cut back by 6 bases and J by 7 bases. The CDR3 has 14 residues. The germline gives CDR1 SNHLY, CDR2 FYNNEI. CDR3 coding DNA: TGTGCCAGCAGCGTAGGACAGGGCGTCGGGGAGCTGTTTTTT. The encoded protein is CASSVGQGVGELFF.